A selection of T cell receptor beta chains follows, all from one sample in a study of T cell responses to AZD1222 COVID-19 vaccine. Sequenced by immunoSEQ multiplex PCR; TCRdb stores in-frame clones only, minus some. The data show 75,000 to 95,000 clones, approximately 91% seen once. The material sequenced was peripheral blood, taken on day 0 of AZD1222 vaccination. All receptors come from an adult in good health. The CDR3 runs from the conserved cysteine through the conserved F or W. D genes are given only for firm matches. Clone size is shown for a subset of rows, as once, few, many or a class of expanded clone.

TRBJ2-3,TRBV18,16,TRBD2,-,CASSPLAGRGTDTQYF,TGTGCCAGCTCACCCCTAGCGGGGAGGGGCACAGATACGCAGTATTTT
TRBJ2-7,TRBV5-4,15,TRBD2,few,CASSLSAGGYYEQYF,TGTGCCAGCAGCTTGTCGGCGGGAGGTTACTACGAGCAGTACTTC
TRBJ2-2,TRBV5-6,16,-,-,CASSLVGPLNTGELFF,TGTGCCAGCAGCTTGGTCGGACCGCTGAACACCGGGGAGCTGTTTTTT
TRBJ1-5,TRBV21-1,16,-,-,CASSPRGRGPHQPQHF,TGTGCCAGCAGCCCCCGTGGTAGGGGTCCTCATCAGCCCCAGCATTTT
TRBJ1-1,TRBV28,17,-,-,CASSSPRTHTRETEAFF,TGTGCCAGCAGTTCCCCCCGGACCCACACCAGGGAGACTGAAGCTTTCTTT
TRBJ2-5,TRBV24-1,15,TRBD1,-,CATSDSRTGEETQYF,TGTGCCACCAGTGATTCACGGACAGGGGAAGAGACCCAGTACTTC
TRBJ1-2,TRBV28,13,TRBD1,-,CASSPTGDYGYTF,TGTGCCAGCAGCCCGACAGGGGACTATGGCTACACCTTC
TRBJ2-6,TRBV5-8,18,-,-,CASTGWGTAGPGANVLTF,TGTGCCAGCACCGGTTGGGGGACCGCTGGACCTGGGGCCAACGTCCTGACTTTC
TRBJ2-7,TRBV10-2,13,-,once,CASSEEPPGEQYF,TGCGCCAGCAGTGAGGAACCTCCGGGCGAGCAGTACTTC
TRBJ2-5,TRBV6-5,13,TRBD1,-,CASSWTGGETQYF,TGTGCCAGCAGTTGGACAGGGGGAGAGACCCAGTACTTC
TRBJ1-1,TRBV27,15,-,-,CASSLQGNGNTEAFF,TGTGCCAGCAGTTTACAGGGGAATGGAAACACTGAAGCTTTCTTT
TRBJ1-1,TRBV11-3,15,-,once,CASSLRGGLDTEAFF,TGTGCCAGCAGCCTCCGTGGGGGCCTGGACACTGAAGCTTTCTTT
TRBJ1-3,TRBV5-1,15,TRBD1,-,CASSRQGSSGNTIYF,TGCGCCAGCAGTCGACAGGGAAGCTCTGGAAACACCATATATTTT
TRBJ2-5,TRBV10-3,11,-,-,CAIKTGETQYF,TGTGCCATCAAAACGGGGGAGACCCAGTACTTC
TRBJ1-5,TRBV29-1,13,-,few,CSVAEEPNQPQHF,TGCAGCGTTGCCGAGGAACCTAATCAGCCCCAGCATTTT
TRBJ2-7,TRBV7-8,14,TRBD2,-,CASSLAGTRVEQYF,TGTGCCAGCAGCTTAGCGGGGACTAGGGTCGAGCAGTACTTC
TRBJ2-7,TRBV7-2,15,-,once,CASSLVPGMTYEQYF,TGTGCCAGCAGCTTAGTACCGGGTATGACCTACGAGCAGTACTTC
TRBJ1-2,TRBV7-3,13,-,-,CASSPSPDYGYTF,TGTGCCAGCAGCCCCAGCCCCGACTATGGCTACACCTTC
TRBJ2-3,TRBV7-2,12,-,-,CASSQLLDTQYF,TGTGCCAGCAGTCAGCTTTTGGATACGCAGTATTTT
TRBJ2-2,TRBV5-1,15,-,-,CASRTGHSNTGELFF,TGCGCCAGCAGGACCGGGCACTCGAACACCGGGGAGCTGTTTTTT
TRBJ2-4,TRBV28,13,-,-,CASEDLAKNIQYF,TGTGCCAGCGAGGACTTAGCCAAAAACATTCAGTACTTC
TRBJ2-1,TRBV5-3,17,-,-,CARSLEEGPYHYNEQFF,TGTGCCAGAAGCTTGGAGGAGGGACCATACCACTACAATGAGCAGTTCTTC
TRBJ1-1,TRBV19,16,TRBD1,-,CASSRWTGGMNTEAFF,TGTGCCAGTAGTAGATGGACAGGGGGGATGAACACTGAAGCTTTCTTT
TRBJ1-5,TRBV28,14,-,-,CASSFRAYNQPQHF,TGTGCCAGCAGTTTCCGGGCTTACAATCAGCCCCAGCATTTT
TRBJ1-2,TRBV11-2,15,TRBD1,-,CASSLAGGGNSGYTF,TGTGCCAGCAGCTTAGCAGGGGGGGGGAACTCAGGCTACACCTTC
TRBJ2-7,TRBV3-1/TRBV3-2,15,TRBD1,once,CASRPRGTSSYEQYF,TGTGCCAGCAGACCCAGGGGGACCAGCTCCTACGAGCAGTACTTC
TRBJ2-3,TRBV6-5,12,-,-,CASGKSKDTQYF,TGTGCCAGCGGGAAATCGAAAGATACGCAGTATTTT
TRBJ2-5,TRBV5-1,17,-,-,CASSAPGGNVRQETQYF,TGCGCCAGCAGCGCCCCCGGGGGAAACGTAAGGCAAGAGACCCAGTACTTC
TRBJ1-1,TRBV3-1/TRBV3-2,15,TRBD1,-,CASSPIMGQLEGAFF,TGTGCCAGCAGCCCTATAATGGGACAGCTTGAGGGAGCTTTCTTT
TRBJ2-5,TRBV25-1,13,-,-,CASTDSTSWTQYF,TGTGCCAGCACCGACTCAACTTCCTGGACCCAGTACTTC
TRBJ1-2,TRBV5-8,15,-,-,CASSSGLSRGYGYTF,TGTGCCAGCAGCTCGGGCCTCTCCAGGGGCTATGGCTACACCTTC
TRBJ1-2,TRBV5-4,15,-,-,CASSSPSQGDYGYTF,TGTGCCAGCAGCTCCCCCTCCCAGGGAGACTATGGCTACACCTTC
TRBJ2-5,TRBV19,15,-,-,CASCRGGTNQETQYF,TGTGCCAGTTGCAGAGGGGGGACTAACCAAGAGACCCAGTACTTC
TRBJ1-2,TRBV7-2,14,-,once,CASSYMGIDYGYTF,TGTGCCAGCAGCTATATGGGGATCGACTATGGCTACACCTTC
TRBJ2-1,TRBV27,17,TRBD1,-,CASSLTPMRTGGYEQFF,TGTGCCAGCAGTTTAACGCCGATGAGGACAGGGGGGTATGAGCAGTTCTTC
TRBJ2-1,TRBV27,17,-,-,CASSFIRRMGTYNEQFF,TGTGCCAGCAGTTTCATTAGGAGGATGGGGACCTACAATGAGCAGTTCTTC
TRBJ1-5,TRBV5-1,14,-,-,CASSLDGSGQPQHF,TGCGCCAGCAGCTTGGACGGGAGCGGTCAGCCCCAGCATTTT
TRBJ1-4,TRBV4-2,13,-,once,CASSRQGSEKLFF,TGTGCCAGCAGCCGACAAGGTAGTGAAAAACTGTTTTTT
TRBJ1-2,TRBV6-5,15,TRBD1,-,CASTRPGQGASGYTF,TGTGCCAGCACCCGACCGGGACAGGGGGCGTCGGGCTACACCTTC
TRBJ2-7,TRBV6-5,14,-,-,CASSYSRGTYEQYF,TGTGCCAGCAGTTACTCGAGAGGGACTTACGAGCAGTACTTC
TRBJ1-5,TRBV4-2,21,TRBD1,-,CASSQVGCVDRAPFSNQPQHF,TGTGCCAGCAGCCAAGTGGGATGCGTGGACAGGGCCCCCTTCAGCAATCAGCCCCAGCATTTT
TRBJ1-5,TRBV19,13,-,-,CASSETDNQPQHF,TGTGCCAGTAGTGAGACCGACAATCAGCCCCAGCATTTT
TRBJ2-7,TRBV7-3,13,-,-,CASSAGVSYEQYF,TGTGCCAGCAGTGCAGGGGTGTCCTACGAGCAGTACTTC
TRBJ2-5,TRBV4-3,15,TRBD2,-,CASSQVAGGAGTQYF,TGCGCCAGCAGCCAAGTAGCGGGAGGGGCAGGGACCCAGTACTTC
TRBJ1-6,TRBV5-8,13,-,-,CASSFRIKQPFHF,TGTGCCAGCAGCTTTCGGATTAAACAACCCTTCCACTTT
TRBJ1-1,TRBV6-1,13,-,-,CASSDRENTEAFF,TGTGCCAGCAGTGACAGGGAGAACACTGAAGCTTTCTTT
TRBJ2-5,TRBV24-1,16,TRBD1,-,CATSDLGQGALETQYF,TGTGCCACCAGTGATTTGGGACAGGGGGCTCTAGAGACCCAGTACTTC
TRBJ1-2,TRBV28,14,-,once,CASSLMEGNYGYTF,TGTGCCAGCAGTTTAATGGAGGGTAACTATGGCTACACCTTC